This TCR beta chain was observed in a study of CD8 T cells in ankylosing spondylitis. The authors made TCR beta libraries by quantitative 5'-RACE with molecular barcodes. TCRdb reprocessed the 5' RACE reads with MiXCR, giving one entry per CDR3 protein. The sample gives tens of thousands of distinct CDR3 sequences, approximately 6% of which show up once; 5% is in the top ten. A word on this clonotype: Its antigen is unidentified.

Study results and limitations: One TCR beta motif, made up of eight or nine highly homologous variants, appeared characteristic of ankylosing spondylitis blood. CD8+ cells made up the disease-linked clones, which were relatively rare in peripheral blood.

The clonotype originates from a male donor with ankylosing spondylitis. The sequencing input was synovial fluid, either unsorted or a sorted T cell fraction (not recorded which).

The DNA of the CDR3 is TGCGCCAGCTCTGACAGGGAAACTGAAGCTTTCTTT. This sequence encodes CASSDRETEAFF. The chain links TRBV4-1 to TRBJ1-1; 7 bases line up with TRBD1. Germline V gene sequence: CDR1 MGHRA, CDR2 YSYEKL. Losses at the gene ends were 8 bases for V and 5 bases for J; bases not matched to a gene: 5. The CDR3 consists of 12 residues.